These T cell receptor beta chains were read from a single sample in a study of tumor and adjacent non-tumor tissue in lung cancer. In TCRdb, the multiplex PCR reads were re-called with MiXCR into one record per CDR3 protein. The sample consists of over 110,000 distinct CDR3 sequences, around 65% of them appearing once. Sequencing was performed on lung tumor tissue. Every receptor here comes from a man aged 60-69 years with small cell lung cancer. Both conserved end residues are part of each CDR3. The D gene is left open where the match is weak. Some rows mark clone size as missing; the rest say once, few, many or name a class of expanded clone.

clone size,J gene,CDR3 length,V gene,D gene,CDR3 protein,CDR3 DNA
.,TRBJ2-2,15,TRBV28,.,CVSSPGGIGTGELFF,TGTGTCAGTAGCCCTGGGGGGATCGGCACCGGTGAGCTGTTTTTT
.,TRBJ2-1,13,TRBV11-2,TRBD2,CANSLDRLAGLFF,TGTGCCAACAGCTTAGATAGACTAGCAGGACTGTTCTTC
.,TRBJ1-2,16,TRBV5-6,.,CASSSIPPDIRDGYTF,TGTGCCAGCAGCTCCATTCCGCCGGACATCCGTGATGGCTACACCTTC
.,TRBJ1-1,17,TRBV12-3/TRBV12-4,.,CASMKSALGTANTEAFF,TGTGCCAGCATGAAATCCGCTCTTGGTACGGCCAACACTGAAGCTTTCTTT
.,TRBJ2-5,15,TRBV20-1,TRBD2,CRARPSTSGGETQYF,TGCAGGGCTAGGCCCTCGACTAGCGGAGGGGAGACCCAGTACTTC
.,TRBJ2-7,14,TRBV5-4,TRBD2,CTSSGTGTSYEQYF,TGTACCAGCAGCGGAACCGGGACTAGCTACGAGCAGTACTTC
few,TRBJ2-3,15,TRBV4-1,TRBD2,CASSQELAGVRTQYF,TGCGCCAGCAGCCAAGAGCTAGCGGGAGTAAGGACGCAGTATTTT
few,TRBJ1-2,14,TRBV12-3/TRBV12-4,TRBD1,CACSLVGGSYGYTF,TGTGCCTGCAGTTTAGTAGGGGGCAGCTATGGCTACACCTTC
.,TRBJ2-3,16,TRBV29-1,TRBD2,CSAEGSGSVSSDTQYF,TGTAGCGCGGAAGGGAGCGGGAGCGTTAGCTCAGATACGCAGTATTTT
.,TRBJ2-2,15,TRBV11-2,.,CGITTDTFYTGELFF,TGTGGCATCACCACGGACACCTTCTACACCGGGGAGCTGTTTTTT
.,TRBJ1-3,16,TRBV28,.,CASLARERVKRNTIYF,TGTGCCAGCCTCGCCCGGGAGAGGGTCAAGAGGAACACCATATATTTT
.,TRBJ1-5,16,TRBV28,TRBD1,CASCFRGQGTNQPQHF,TGTGCCAGCTGTTTCAGAGGACAGGGGACCAATCAGCCCCAGCATTTT
.,TRBJ2-3,16,TRBV4-1,TRBD1,CASSPQGARDTDTQYF,TGCGCCAGCAGCCCCCAGGGGGCCCGTGACACAGATACGCAGTATTTT
.,TRBJ2-3,15,TRBV11-1,TRBD1,CTSSLLTGFADTQYF,TGTACCAGCAGCTTATTGACAGGGTTTGCAGATACGCAGTATTTT
.,TRBJ2-1,13,TRBV11-2,.,CASSSTVYNEQSF,TGTGCCAGCAGCTCGACGGTCTACAATGAGCAGTCCTTC
many,TRBJ1-4,15,TRBV29-1,TRBD1,CSVGFAGQGNKKLFF,TGCAGCGTGGGGTTTGCGGGACAGGGGAATAAAAAACTGTTTTTT
.,TRBJ2-4,14,TRBV20-1,.,CSASEGTARNIQYF,TGCAGTGCTAGTGAAGGAACAGCACGTAACATTCAGTACTTC
once,TRBJ2-2,14,TRBV11-2,.,CASTIGGPTGELYF,TGTGCCAGCACCATTGGGGGACCCACTGGGGAGCTGTATTTT
.,TRBJ1-5,16,TRBV10-2,TRBD1,CASSESGFRGKKPQHF,TGCGCCAGCAGTGAGTCGGGATTCAGGGGGAAAAAGCCCCAGCATTTT
.,TRBJ1-2,15,TRBV4-1,TRBD1,CASSPGGQVSGGYTF,TGCGCCAGCAGCCCAGGAGGACAGGTGTCGGGTGGCTACACTTTC
few,TRBJ2-7,14,TRBV5-1,TRBD1,CASSGRTGGYEQYF,TGCGCCAGCAGCGGACGGACAGGGGGCTACGAGCAGTACTTC